Below, 8 T cell receptor beta chains from the same sample are listed, as sequenced in a study of control samples from healthy donors and cancer patients (dated by TCRdb to the early 2020s). The library relied on the immunoSEQ multiplex PCR assay. What TCRdb holds here is the immuneACCESS table cut down to in-frame rearrangements. Part of the clones is not present; checked against another copy, under half of the missing clones reflect an unresolved V gene, and the others are unexplained. Across this sample there are about 96,000 clones, with 85% to 95% seen only once. Over 8% of the sample goes to the ten largest clones. Input material: blood. These receptors were collected from a man younger than 35 in good health.

This clone appeared a single time. The genes are TRBV27 and TRBJ2-3; no firm D call. Trimming stripped 6 bases from V and 0 bases from J, with 13 bases between. This CDR3 is built from 15 residues. Germline-derived CDR1 and CDR2 are MNHEY and SMNVEV (reference sequence). The CDR3 DNA reads as TGTGCCAGCAGCCCCATCCCTCCTAGCACAGATACGCAGTATTTT. Residues: CASSPIPPSTDTQYF.

The chain has TRBV7-8 and TRBJ2-5; D might be TRBD1 (5 bases). The germline gives CDR1 SGHVS, CDR2 FQNEAQ. The V gene lost 4 bases and the J gene lost 4 bases, with 10 bases spanning the gap. The CDR3 totals 13 residues. The CDR3 DNA is TGTGCCAGCAGCTCATTCCAGGGAGAGACCCAGTACTTC. Amino acid sequence: CASSSFQGETQYF.

The rearrangement joins TRBV7-6 to TRBJ1-1, with a tentative D call TRBD1 (6 bases). Trimming shortened V by 1 base and J by 5 bases, and 29 bases separated the two germline ends. The CDR3 is 20 amino acids. Germline V gene sequence: CDR1 SGHVS, CDR2 FNYEAQ. This chain's CDR3 is CASSLGDGGEGLSRRTEAFF. The CDR3 DNA sequence: TGTGCCAGCAGCTTAGGGGATGGGGGCGAAGGTCTTTCTCGACGTACTGAAGCTTTCTTT.

This clone was found once. The CDR3 spells CASTGGPWVGELFF. The CDR3 DNA reads as TGCGCCAGCACGGGGGGCCCCTGGGTCGGGGAGCTGTTTTTT. The rearrangement links TRBV5-1 to TRBJ2-2, with D possibly matching TRBD2 (7 bases). Per the germline V gene, CDR1 is SGHRS and CDR2 is YFSETQ. The CDR3 is 14 amino acids. V lost 6 bases and J lost 7, with 16 bases in between.

The V call is TRBV7-2, the J call TRBJ1-2, with D perhaps TRBD1 (6 bases). With 2 bases removed from V and 2 bases from J, the gap between germline ends came to 9 bases. This CDR3 contains 14 residues. Germline CDR1 SGHTA, CDR2 FQGNSA. CDR3 residues: CASSLRDKNYGYTF. The CDR3, as DNA: TGTGCCAGCAGCTTACGGGACAAAAACTATGGCTACACCTTC. Supplemented by reference TRBV7-2 and TRBJ1-2, the full variable domain reads GAGVSQSPSNKVTEKGKDVELRCDPISGHTALYWYRQSLGQGLEFLIYFQGNSAPDKSGLPSDRFSAERTGGSVSTLTIQRTQQEDSAVYLCASSLRDKNYGYTFGSGTRLTVV.

V gene TRBV27 combines with J gene TRBJ2-7; 8 nucleotides line up with TRBD1. The V and J ends lost 2 bases and 6 bases, in that order; junction bases with no gene match: 12. The CDR3 has 16 residues. Germline V gene lookup returns CDR1 MNHEY and CDR2 SMNVEV (reference sequence). The CDR3 sequence is CASSLAHGQGFSEQYF. DNA for the CDR3: TGTGCCAGCAGTTTAGCCCACGGACAGGGTTTCAGCGAGCAGTACTTC.

This clone came up once. V usage is TRBV19 and J usage is TRBJ1-2; the D gene is possibly TRBD1 (6 bases). The CDR3 sequence is 12 residues long. Germline CDR1 LNHDA, CDR2 SQIVND (reference sequence). V lost 3 bases, J lost 8 bases, and 10 bases lay in between. This CDR3 reads CASSMGGEGYTF. The CDR3 bases are TGTGCCAGTAGTATGGGGGGCGAAGGCTACACCTTC.

This clone was picked up a small number of times. The rearrangement links TRBV7-9 to TRBJ2-7, with 11 nucleotides matching TRBD2. This CDR3 has 15 amino acids. Germline loops: CDR1 SEHNR, CDR2 FQNEAQ (reference sequence). V trimming: 5 bases; J trimming: 7 bases; junction bases outside the gene matches: 10. For the CDR3, the DNA is TGTGCCAGCAGCCCCGAGGGACTAGCGGTTAATGAGCAGTACTTC. Protein: CASSPEGLAVNEQYF.